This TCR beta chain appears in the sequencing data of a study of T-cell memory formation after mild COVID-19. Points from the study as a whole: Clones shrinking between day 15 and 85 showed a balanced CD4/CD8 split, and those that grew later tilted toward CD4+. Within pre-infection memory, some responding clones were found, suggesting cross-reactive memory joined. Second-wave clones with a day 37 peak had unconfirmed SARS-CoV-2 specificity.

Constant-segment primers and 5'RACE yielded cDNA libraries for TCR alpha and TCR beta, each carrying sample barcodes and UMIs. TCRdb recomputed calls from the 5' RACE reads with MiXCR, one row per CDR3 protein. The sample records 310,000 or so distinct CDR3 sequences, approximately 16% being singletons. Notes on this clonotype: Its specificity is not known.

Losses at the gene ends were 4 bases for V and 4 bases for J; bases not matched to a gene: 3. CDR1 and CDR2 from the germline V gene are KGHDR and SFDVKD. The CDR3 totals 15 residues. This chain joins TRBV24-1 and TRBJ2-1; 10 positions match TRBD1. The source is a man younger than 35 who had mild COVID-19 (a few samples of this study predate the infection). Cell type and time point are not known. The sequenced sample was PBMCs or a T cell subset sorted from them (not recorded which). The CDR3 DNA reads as TGTGCCACCAGTGACCGGACAGGGGGATACAATGAGCAGTTCTTC. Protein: CATSDRTGGYNEQFF.